These T cell receptor beta chains were read from a single sample in a study of beta chain features in type 1 diabetes. Sequenced by immunoSEQ multiplex PCR; TCRdb stores in-frame clones only, minus some. In the table there are approximately 160,000 clones, about 9.1% of which are singletons. Sequenced input: central memory CD4+ T cells from blood. Every receptor here comes from a woman younger than 35 in good health. Both conserved end residues are part of each CDR3. A D gene is named only where the DNA matches it firmly.

TRBD2 | TRBJ2-7 | TRBV18 | CASSLNGLAGSYEQYF
- | TRBJ2-3 | TRBV15 | CATSPLPGVTQYF
- | TRBJ2-1 | TRBV19 | CASSSIRRSAGSYNEQFF
TRBD1 | TRBJ1-2 | TRBV5-4 | CASSLPGQGSGYTF
TRBD2 | TRBJ2-7 | TRBV7-2 | CASSLLLAGEQYF
- | TRBJ2-7 | TRBV2 | CASSEMPGYEQYF
- | TRBJ2-7 | TRBV30 | CAWTPPGILQEQYF
TRBD1 | TRBJ2-1 | TRBV18 | CASSPPAGTGTYNEQFF
- | TRBJ1-1 | TRBV5-4 | CASSLAGSSEAFF
TRBD2 | TRBJ2-1 | TRBV7-6 | CASSPGAGSYNEQFF
- | TRBJ2-1 | TRBV7-3 | CASSLRTPDNEQFF
- | TRBJ2-3 | TRBV18 | CASSPLSADTQYF
- | TRBJ1-5 | TRBV30 | CAWSVSYNQPQHF
- | TRBJ2-1 | TRBV21-1 | CASDRDCDNYNEQFF
- | TRBJ1-3 | TRBV18 | CASSPPGGDTIYF
TRBD2 | TRBJ2-7 | TRBV7-9 | CASSLGSGLGRGEQYF
TRBD1 | TRBJ1-2 | TRBV19 | CASTPGQGAIGYTF
- | TRBJ2-5 | TRBV30 | CAWSVAGLEETQYF
TRBD1 | TRBJ2-7 | TRBV7-2 | CASSPTGNHEQYF
TRBD2 | TRBJ2-3 | TRBV13 | CASSPAGLADPPTDTQYF
TRBD2 | TRBJ2-2 | TRBV9 | CASSVRLAGGTGELFF
TRBD1 | TRBJ2-4 | TRBV23-1 | CASTYTRTGGFTGAKNIQYF
- | TRBJ2-7 | TRBV28 | CASSPAGAGSSYEQYF
TRBD2 | TRBJ2-5 | TRBV12-5 | CASGWTSGIDWETQYF
- | TRBJ1-3 | TRBV9 | CASSVGGTSGNTIYF
TRBD2 | TRBJ2-2 | TRBV5-6 | CASSLRASGGAGELFF
- | TRBJ2-7 | TRBV5-6 | CASSDESGLGAVGEQYF
- | TRBJ2-2 | TRBV4-1 | CASSQDGAARELFF
TRBD2 | TRBJ2-1 | TRBV30 | CAWTSGGWNNEQFF
- | TRBJ1-1 | TRBV7-2 | CASSSDRNTEAFF
- | TRBJ1-2 | TRBV4-3 | CASSAAGGGVYGYTF
- | TRBJ2-3 | TRBV12-5 | CASGLMESTDTQYF
TRBD2 | TRBJ2-7 | TRBV2 | CASRGGSEQYF
- | TRBJ2-7 | TRBV18 | CASSPPSSSYEQYF
- | TRBJ1-3 | TRBV9 | CASSVGGPQGNTIYF
- | TRBJ1-1 | TRBV7-2 | CASSISGDTEAFF
TRBD2 | TRBJ2-5 | TRBV7-2 | CASRRRLAGGETQYF
- | TRBJ2-1 | TRBV6-6 | CASNPGTNYNEQFF
- | TRBJ2-5 | TRBV5-1 | CASSLGPTVEETQYF
TRBD1 | TRBJ2-1 | TRBV15 | CATSRIQGNEQFF
- | TRBJ1-2 | TRBV6-5 | CASSQGNYGYTF
- | TRBJ2-4 | TRBV6-6 | CASSYVQGEKYIQYF
- | TRBJ1-1 | TRBV21-1 | CASSKVSAVGEAFF
- | TRBJ2-5 | TRBV7-8 | CASSLGTNVETQYF
- | TRBJ2-1 | TRBV18 | CASSPSPTQGVEQFF
- | TRBJ2-2 | TRBV5-4 | CASSFTRAGTGELFF
TRBD2 | TRBJ2-1 | TRBV7-2 | CASSLDQGGTSVHNEQFF
- | TRBJ1-2 | TRBV29-1 | CSVEYRGEGGSDGYTF
- | TRBJ1-1 | TRBV5-1 | CASSLGVGLDTEAFF
TRBD2 | TRBJ2-3 | TRBV5-1 | CASSTGTSGGADTQYF
TRBD1 | TRBJ1-2 | TRBV28 | CASSLGQASYGYTF
- | TRBJ2-5 | TRBV30 | CAWGGHWETQYF
- | TRBJ1-4 | TRBV29-1 | CSGVRQVSTNEKLFF